Shown below are 14 T cell receptor beta chains from a single sample sequenced in a study of shared clonotypes between healthy human individuals. Sequenced by immunoSEQ multiplex PCR; TCRdb stores in-frame clones only, minus some. The sample has approximately 1.5 million clones; approximately 98.5% are singletons. Sequencing was done on a sample of naive CD4+ T cells sorted from blood. Subset here: CD45RA+ positively selected. The source of these receptors is a young man in good health.

The table lists this clone with a count of one. In nucleotides, the CDR3 is TGCGCCAGCAGCTTGGAAGGGGGCGTCGGCTACAATGAGCAGTTCTTC. This gives the protein CASSLEGGVGYNEQFF. The chain uses TRBV5-1 and TRBJ2-1, with TRBD1 matching 7 bases. The J segment lost 3 bases and the V segment lost 0 bases, leaving 6 bases of the junction unmatched. Germline CDR1 is SGHRS and CDR2 is YFSETQ. This CDR3 has 16 amino acids.

The chain carries TRBV6-1 and TRBJ2-7; 7 bases align to TRBD2. Germline V gene lookup returns CDR1 MNHNS and CDR2 SASEGT. Trimming at V came to 7 bases and at J to 0 bases, leaving 6 bases not matched to a gene. The CDR3 sequence is 14 residues long. The CDR3 DNA reads TGTGCCAGCACTAGCGGACTTTACTCCTACGAGCAGTACTTC. Amino acids: CASTSGLYSYEQYF.

The CDR3 protein is CASSYRGLAVGETQYF. CDR3 nucleotide sequence: TGTGCCAGCAGCTACCGGGGACTAGCGGTAGGGGAGACCCAGTACTTC. The gene calls are TRBV6-5 and TRBJ2-5; 11 nucleotides line up with TRBD2. V trimming: 6 bases; J trimming: 5 bases; junction bases outside the gene matches: 11. This CDR3 spans 16 amino acids. CDR1 MNHEY and CDR2 SVGAGI come from the germline V gene.

The CDR3 nucleotides read TGTGCCAGCAGTCCCCGACTAGCGGGAGTAGGAGATACGCAGTATTTT. Encoded protein: CASSPRLAGVGDTQYF. The chain is built from TRBV27 and TRBJ2-3; TRBD2 aligns across 12 bases. V was clipped by 5 bases and J by 5 bases; unmatched bases: 8. The germline gives CDR1 MNHEY, CDR2 SMNVEV (reference sequence). The CDR3 covers 16 residues.

The chain carries TRBV9 and TRBJ1-2; 8 positions agree with TRBD1. V was pared by 0 bases and J by 8 bases, with 9 bases of the junction left unmatched. This CDR3 is 15 amino acids long. Germline V lookup: CDR1 SGDLS, CDR2 YYNGEE. As DNA, the CDR3 is TGTGCCAGCAGCGTAGACCCAGGGGGCTTGAGGGGCTACACCTTC. This encodes CASSVDPGGLRGYTF.

The chain is built from TRBV6-1 and TRBJ1-2; tentatively, D is TRBD1 (6 bases). The V end was cut by 1 base, the J end by 8 bases, with 17 bases between. The CDR3 is made up of 15 amino acids. CDR1 MNHNS and CDR2 SASEGT come from the germline V gene. CDR3 in amino acids: CASSEEPGRGGGYTF. CDR3 nucleotides: TGTGCCAGCAGTGAAGAGCCCGGCAGGGGTGGAGGCTACACCTTC.

V gene TRBV10-3 combines with J gene TRBJ2-5; the D call may be TRBD1 or TRBD2 (5 bases each). CDR3 length: 11 residues. V gave up 9 bases and J gave up 2 bases, with 7 bases separating them. The germline V gene has CDR1 ENHRY and CDR2 SYGVKD. The CDR3 region is CAMGPQETQYF. The CDR3 DNA reads as TGTGCCATGGGACCACAAGAGACCCAGTACTTC.

The V and J genes are TRBV9 and TRBJ2-2; a weak D match, TRBD2 (5 bases). The CDR3 is 16 amino acids. Deletions cut 3 bases from V and 2 bases from J, with 14 bases between. The germline V gene has CDR1 SGDLS and CDR2 YYNGEE. The CDR3 sequence is CASSALRRANTGELFF. The CDR3 nucleotides are TGTGCCAGCAGCGCCCTTCGGCGGGCCAACACCGGGGAGCTGTTTTTT.

This clone appeared a single time. The rearrangement uses TRBV7-9 and TRBJ1-1, with D unresolved. The germline CDR1 and CDR2 sequences are SEHNR and FQNEAQ (reference sequence). The ends were cut back, 5 bases at V and 0 bases at J, with 7 bases in the middle. The CDR3 length is 13 residues. The CDR3 DNA reads as TGTGCCAGCAGCACGACCGTGAACACTGAAGCTTTCTTT. Amino acid sequence: CASSTTVNTEAFF.

The chain employs TRBV29-1 and TRBJ1-4; tentatively, D is TRBD1 (6 bases). The germline gives CDR1 SQVTM, CDR2 ANQGSEA. CDR3 size: 13 residues. V lost 2 bases to trimming and J lost 6 bases, with 10 bases between them. The CDR3 reads CSVESDRDEKLFF. The CDR3 DNA sequence: TGCAGCGTTGAATCGGACAGAGATGAAAAACTGTTTTTT.

The CDR3 region is CASSSGLVHNEQFF. The DNA of the CDR3 is TGTGCCAGCAGCTCGGGACTAGTCCACAATGAGCAGTTCTTC. The V gene is TRBV7-2, the J gene TRBJ2-1, with 8 bases fitting TRBD2. This CDR3 contains 14 residues. In germline, CDR1 is SGHTA, CDR2 FQGNSA. J was trimmed by 5 bases and V by 4 bases; bases with no gene match: 4.

The table lists this clone with a count of one. The chain carries TRBV6-5 and TRBJ2-7; 8 bases are shared with TRBD1. Germline CDR1 and CDR2: MNHEY and SVGAGI. Trimming at V came to 0 bases and at J to 3 bases, leaving 4 bases not matched to a gene. This CDR3 is built from 15 residues. The CDR3 nucleotides are TGTGCCAGCAGTTACTCGCAGGGGGCGAGCTACGAGCAGTACTTC. It encodes CASSYSQGASYEQYF.

The rearrangement joins TRBV28 to TRBJ2-3; D assignment may be TRBD1 or TRBD2 (5 bases each). CDR1 and CDR2 from the germline V gene are MDHEN and SYDVKM. The ends were cut back, 1 base at V and 8 bases at J, with 10 bases in the middle. This CDR3 has 13 amino acids. The CDR3 loop is CASSLSAGTTQYF. CDR3 sequence (DNA): TGTGCCAGCAGTTTATCAGCCGGGACTACGCAGTATTTT. Variable domain in full (rest from reference TRBV28 and TRBJ2-3): DVKVTQSSRYLVKRTGEKVFLECVQDMDHENMFWYRQDPGLGLRLIYFSYDVKMKEKGDIPEGYSVSREKKERFSLILESASTNQTSMYLCASSLSAGTTQYFGPGTRLTVL.

In its sample, this clone was seen once. CDR3 sequence: CASSSLGFEFSKFF. The CDR3 DNA sequence: TGTGCCAGCAGCTCGCTAGGGTTTGAGTTTAGCAAGTTCTTC. The chain couples TRBV11-2 to TRBJ2-1; D ambiguous. The CDR3 is made up of 14 amino acids. V lost 4 bases to trimming and J lost 14 bases, with 21 bases between them. CDR1 SGHAT and CDR2 FQNNGV come from the germline V gene. The whole variable domain, remainder taken from reference TRBV11-2 and TRBJ2-1, is EAGVAQSPRYKIIEKRQSVAFWCNPISGHATLYWYQQILGQGPKLLIQFQNNGVVDDSQLPKDRFSAERLKGVDSTLKIQPAKLEDSAVYLCASSSLGFEFSKFFGPGTRLTVL.